What follows are 30 T cell receptor beta chains derived from one specimen sequenced in a study of T cell responses to AZD1222 COVID-19 vaccine. Sequencing used immunoSEQ multiplex PCR; TCRdb keeps in-frame clones, though not all of them. This sample has 95,000 to 100,000 clones, with about nine tenths found just once. This specimen was peripheral blood, taken on day 0 of AZD1222 vaccination. These receptors all come from an adult in good health.

This chain joins TRBV4-2 and TRBJ1-3, with D perhaps TRBD1 (5 bases). With 7 bases removed from V and 3 bases from J, the gap between germline ends came to 7 bases. Per the germline V gene, CDR1 is LGHNA and CDR2 is YNFKEQ. The CDR3 runs 12 residues. The CDR3 loop is CASMGLGNTIYF. The DNA of the CDR3 is TGTGCCAGCATGGGGCTTGGAAACACCATATATTTT.

This clone has just one count. The chain uses TRBV10-2 and TRBJ1-1; D unresolved. V was clipped by 2 bases and J by 3 bases, with 4 bases between them. The germline gives CDR1 WSHSY, CDR2 SAAADI. The CDR3 totals 12 residues. The CDR3 region has the DNA TGCGCCAGCAGTGAGGGGGACACTGAAGCTTTCTTT. It codes for CASSEGDTEAFF.

Only one count was recorded for this clone. V and J are TRBV2 and TRBJ2-5; the match to TRBD1 covers 9 bases. The ends lost 5 bases at V and 4 bases at J; junction bases unmatched: 8. In germline, CDR1 is SNHLY, CDR2 FYNNEI. This CDR3 comprises 15 residues. CDR3 protein: CASSYDSTGGETQYF. The CDR3 DNA is TGTGCCAGCAGTTACGACTCGACAGGGGGAGAGACCCAGTACTTC.

This rearrangement joins TRBV6-1 to TRBJ1-2; TRBD1 might be the D (5 bases). CDR3 length: 15 residues. Germline V lookup: CDR1 MNHNS, CDR2 SASEGT. V shed 1 base and J shed 4 bases, with 13 bases lying between them. The CDR3 loop reads CASSEGEGRVYGYTF. The CDR3 region has the DNA TGTGCCAGCAGTGAAGGGGAGGGACGGGTCTATGGCTACACCTTC.

The chain is built from TRBV5-1 and TRBJ1-5; TRBD1 might be the D (6 bases). The ends were cut back, 4 bases at V and 4 bases at J, with 15 bases in the middle. Germline assignment: CDR1 SGHRS and CDR2 YFSETQ. The CDR3 length is 15 residues. The CDR3, as DNA: TGCGCCAGCAGCCCGGACGGACAGCCTAATCAGCCCCAGCATTTT. It specifies CASSPDGQPNQPQHF.

The rearrangement links TRBV12-3 or TRBV12-4 to TRBJ1-6, with D possibly being TRBD1 (6 bases). V dropped 4 bases and J dropped 7 bases, with 8 bases sitting between them. The CDR3 consists of 13 residues. The CDR3 region is CASSSTGNSPLHF. The CDR3 bases are TGTGCCAGCAGTTCCACAGGGAATTCACCCCTCCACTTT.

This sequence joins TRBV7-3 and TRBJ2-2, with 10 bases aligning to TRBD1. In germline, CDR1 is SGHTA, CDR2 FQGTGA. Trimming cost V 5 bases and J 0 bases; bases outside gene matches: 3. CDR3 length: 16 amino acids. This CDR3 reads CASSVDRGPNTGELFF. CDR3 bases: TGTGCCAGCAGCGTCGACAGGGGGCCGAACACCGGGGAGCTGTTTTTT.

The chain has TRBV5-1 and TRBJ2-5; tentative D call: TRBD2 (6 bases). Germline V CDR1 and CDR2: SGHRS, YFSETQ. Deletions cut 2 bases from V and 4 bases from J, with 12 bases between. There are 14 residues in the CDR3. Written as DNA, the CDR3 is TGCGCCAGCAGCTTAACTAGCCCGGGAGAGACCCAGTACTTC. This sequence encodes CASSLTSPGETQYF.

The rearrangement uses TRBV7-9 and TRBJ2-7; D unresolved. V lost 4 bases to trimming and J lost 5 bases, with 12 bases between them. CDR1 is SEHNR and CDR2 is FQNEAQ in the germline V gene (reference sequence). This CDR3 has 13 residues. The CDR3 here is CASSSVSWDEQYF. The DNA of the CDR3 is TGTGCCAGCAGCTCGGTTTCGTGGGACGAGCAGTACTTC.

V usage is TRBV28 and J usage is TRBJ1-6; unclear D gene. The CDR3 covers 13 residues. Germline assignment: CDR1 MDHEN and CDR2 SYDVKM. The V gene lost 4 bases and the J gene lost 9 bases, with 10 bases spanning the gap. CDR3 amino acids: CASSSRGSSPLHF. The CDR3 DNA reads TGTGCCAGCAGTTCCCGAGGCTCTTCACCCCTCCACTTT.

This clone is a singleton in its sample. The chain recombines TRBV28 with TRBJ1-1; D gene ambiguous. Germline V gene data show CDR1 as MDHEN and CDR2 as SYDVKM. The CDR3 loop spans 11 amino acids. V was clipped by 6 bases and J by 4 bases, with 6 bases between them. CDR3 coding DNA: TGTGCCAGCAGGCACATCACTGAAGCTTTCTTT. Residues: CASRHITEAFF.

The chain combines TRBV28 with TRBJ1-6, with unresolved D. This CDR3 spans 17 amino acids. Between the trimmed V and J ends, which lost 4 bases and 6 bases, there was a span of 19 bases. Germline values: CDR1 MDHEN, CDR2 SYDVKM. The DNA of the CDR3 is TGTGCCAGCAGTTCTCGACGGGCAGACCGTCTTAATTCACCCCTCCACTTT. It is translated as CASSSRRADRLNSPLHF.

The chain joins TRBV6-5 to TRBJ2-1; D gene ambiguous. This CDR3 is 13 amino acids long. V was clipped by 0 bases and J by 5 bases, with 5 bases between them. Per germline, CDR1 MNHEY and CDR2 SVGAGI. The CDR3 DNA is TGTGCCAGCAGTTACTCCGAGGACAATGAGCAGTTCTTC. Its protein is CASSYSEDNEQFF.

This chain links TRBV2 with TRBJ1-1, with D possibly being TRBD1 (6 bases). Germline V gene lookup returns CDR1 SNHLY and CDR2 FYNNEI. Trimming took off 6 bases at V and 7 bases at J, with 18 bases between the two ends. The CDR3 runs 14 residues. The CDR3 coding sequence is TGTGCCAGCAGGTCTTGGGGGGGCTTCAGTGAAGCTTTCTTT. Translated: CASRSWGGFSEAFF.

The chain is built from TRBV27 and TRBJ1-5, with 7 bases identical to TRBD1. The length of the CDR3 is 15 residues. V was clipped by 4 bases and J by 9 bases; unmatched bases: 12. The V gene's germline CDR1 is MNHEY and CDR2 SMNVEV (reference sequence). CDR3 loop: CASSSTGEPHLPQHF. In DNA form, the CDR3 reads TGTGCCAGCAGTTCTACAGGGGAGCCCCATCTGCCCCAGCATTTT.

The chain has TRBV10-2 and TRBJ2-7; 9 positions match TRBD1. The junction had 9 bases not matched to a gene; V was cut back by 8 bases and J by 4 bases. Germline CDR1 is WSHSY and CDR2 is SAAADI. There are 14 residues in the CDR3. In DNA, the CDR3 is TGCGCCAGCGGAGGACAGGGGCTTCTATACGAGCAGTACTTC. Its translation is CASGGQGLLYEQYF.

The chain joins TRBV2 to TRBJ2-5; D is possibly TRBD2 (5 bases). Germline V gene lookup returns CDR1 SNHLY and CDR2 FYNNEI. This CDR3 has 14 amino acids. V lost 5 bases and J lost 0, with 10 bases in between. The CDR3 is CASSSDWDQETQYF. The CDR3 nucleotides are TGTGCCAGCAGTTCGGACTGGGACCAAGAGACCCAGTACTTC.

The chain has TRBV10-3 and TRBJ1-2; D is ambiguous. Germline CDR1 and CDR2: ENHRY and SYGVKD. Trimming cost V 8 bases and J 2 bases, with 15 bases left between them. There are 14 residues in the CDR3. CDR3 coding DNA: TGTGCCATCCGGCCTTTGTCAGAAAACTATGGCTACACCTTC. Its translation is CAIRPLSENYGYTF.

The chain is built from TRBV7-2 and TRBJ2-7; 9 nucleotides agree with TRBD1. CDR1 is SGHTA and CDR2 is FQGNSA in the germline V gene. This CDR3 contains 15 residues. Trimming removed 5 bases from V and 3 bases from J; junction bases left unmatched: 8. The CDR3, as DNA: TGTGCCAGCAGCAGGGACAGGGACCCTATCTACGAGCAGTACTTC. As protein: CASSRDRDPIYEQYF.

The chain links TRBV5-4 to TRBJ2-7; 7 bases align to TRBD2. The germline V gene has CDR1 SGHNT and CDR2 YYREEE (reference sequence). J was trimmed by 3 bases and V by 4 bases; bases with no gene match: 7. This CDR3 region has 14 residues. The CDR3, as DNA: TGTGCCAGCAGCCGGGACTACCACAACTACGAGCAGTACTTC. The encoded protein is CASSRDYHNYEQYF.

The V and J genes are TRBV18 and TRBJ1-6; the D is unclear. In germline, CDR1 is KGHSH, CDR2 LQKENI. V was shortened by 1 base and J by 2 bases, with 9 bases between the two germline ends. The CDR3 has 16 residues. The CDR3 here is CASSPQGAAYNSPLHF. The CDR3 DNA reads TGTGCCAGCTCACCACAGGGAGCGGCCTATAATTCACCCCTCCACTTT.

The chain employs TRBV28 and TRBJ1-2; D is perhaps TRBD1 (6 bases). Germline V gives CDR1 MDHEN, CDR2 SYDVKM. Trimming removed 7 bases at V and 8 bases at J, with 23 bases between. CDR3 length: 15 amino acids. CDR3 loop: CASTPPPGQDLGYTF. The CDR3 DNA sequence: TGTGCCAGCACACCCCCTCCGGGACAAGACTTAGGCTACACCTTC.

The CDR3 bases are TGTGCCAGTAGACAACTTAACACTGAAGCTTTCTTT. It encodes CASRQLNTEAFF. The chain combines TRBV19 with TRBJ1-1; D ambiguous. The V end lost 6 bases, the J end lost 2 bases, and 7 bases lay between the germline ends. Germline V gives CDR1 LNHDA, CDR2 SQIVND (reference sequence). The CDR3 consists of 12 residues.

The CDR3 here is CASSVSTGEGYTF. DNA of the CDR3: TGTGCCAGTAGTGTTTCGACAGGGGAAGGCTACACCTTC. This rearrangement joins TRBV19 to TRBJ1-2; 8 bases are shared with TRBD1. CDR1 LNHDA and CDR2 SQIVND come from the germline V gene (reference sequence). The CDR3 consists of 13 residues. Unmatched junction bases numbered 7, after V lost 5 bases and J lost 8 bases.

The chain is built from TRBV3-1 (or the pseudogene TRBV3-2) and TRBJ2-7; unclear D gene. Germline V gene data show CDR1 as LGHDT and CDR2 as YNNKEL (reference sequence). CDR3 length: 13 amino acids. Trimming removed 1 base at V and 7 bases at J, with 11 bases between. The CDR3 loop is CASSQGSVPEQYF. The CDR3 coding sequence is TGTGCCAGCAGCCAAGGCTCCGTCCCGGAGCAGTACTTC.

The chain is built from TRBV30 and TRBJ1-1; no reliable D call. V lost 3 bases, J lost 11 bases, and 25 bases lay in between. Looked up from germline, CDR1 is GTSNPN and CDR2 is SVGIG (reference sequence). The CDR3 runs 15 residues. The CDR3 nucleotides read TGTGCCTGGAGACCTATAATCTCGGGTCGCCTGACTGCTTTCTTT. Translation gives CAWRPIISGRLTAFF.

This sequence joins TRBV7-9 and TRBJ1-5, with D tentatively TRBD1 (6 bases). Per the germline V gene, CDR1 is SEHNR and CDR2 is FQNEAQ (reference sequence). This CDR3 spans 13 amino acids. Between the trimmed V and J ends, which lost 5 bases and 7 bases, there was a span of 12 bases. CDR3 amino acids: CASSPPGGQPQHF. CDR3 DNA: TGTGCCAGCAGCCCTCCCGGGGGCCAGCCCCAGCATTTT.

The chain joins TRBV7-9 to TRBJ1-2; tentatively, D is TRBD1 (5 bases). Per the germline V gene, CDR1 is SEHNR and CDR2 is FQNEAQ (reference sequence). Between the trimmed V and J ends, which lost 5 bases and 2 bases, there was a span of 18 bases. CDR3 size: 16 residues. The CDR3 region has the DNA TGTGCCAGCAGCCCTTGGATGGGGGATTTCAACTATGGCTACACCTTC. It encodes CASSPWMGDFNYGYTF.

The chain combines TRBV27 with TRBJ2-1, with D tentatively TRBD1 (6 bases). Trimming pared 0 bases from V and 7 bases from J, leaving 10 bases between. The CDR3 runs 14 residues. Germline values: CDR1 MNHEY, CDR2 SMNVEV (reference sequence). The CDR3 nucleotides are TGTGCCAGCAGTTTATCCGCCCAGGGGAATGAGCAGTTCTTC. Its translation: CASSLSAQGNEQFF.

The chain links TRBV7-9 to TRBJ1-1, with TRBD1 matching over 9 bases. Per the germline V gene, CDR1 is SEHNR and CDR2 is FQNEAQ (reference sequence). Trimming removed 4 bases from V and 6 bases from J; junction bases left unmatched: 12. The CDR3 runs 16 residues. CDR3 amino acids: CASSSTPTGGPPEAFF. DNA of the CDR3: TGTGCCAGCAGCTCAACCCCGACAGGGGGTCCTCCTGAAGCTTTCTTT.